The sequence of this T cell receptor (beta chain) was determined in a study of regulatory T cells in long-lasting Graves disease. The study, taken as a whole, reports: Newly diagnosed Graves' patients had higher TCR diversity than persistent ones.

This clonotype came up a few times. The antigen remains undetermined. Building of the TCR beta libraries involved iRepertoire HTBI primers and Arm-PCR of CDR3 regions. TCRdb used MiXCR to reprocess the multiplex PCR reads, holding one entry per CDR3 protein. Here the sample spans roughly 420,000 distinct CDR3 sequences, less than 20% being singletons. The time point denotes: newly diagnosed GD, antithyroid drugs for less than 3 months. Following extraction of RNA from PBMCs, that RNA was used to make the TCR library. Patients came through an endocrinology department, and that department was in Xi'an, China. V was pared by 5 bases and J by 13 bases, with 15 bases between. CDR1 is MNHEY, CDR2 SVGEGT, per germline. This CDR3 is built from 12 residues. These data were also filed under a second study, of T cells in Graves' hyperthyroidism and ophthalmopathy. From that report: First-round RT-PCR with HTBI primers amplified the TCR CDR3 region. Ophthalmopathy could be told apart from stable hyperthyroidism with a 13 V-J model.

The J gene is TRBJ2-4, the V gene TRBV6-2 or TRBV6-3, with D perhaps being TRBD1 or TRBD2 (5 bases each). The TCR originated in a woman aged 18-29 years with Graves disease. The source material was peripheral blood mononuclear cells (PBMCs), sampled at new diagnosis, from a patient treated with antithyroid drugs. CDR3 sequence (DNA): TGTGCCAGCAGTCAACGACCGGGACGCCAGTACTTC. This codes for CASSQRPGRQYF.